A single sample is the source of the 29 T cell receptor beta chains below, sequenced in a study of blood T cell repertoires in COVID-19. The table came from immunoSEQ multiplex PCR; TCRdb's copy has only in-frame clones and leaves some out. This repertoire shows more than 85,000 clones, about 79% found once; its top ten account for roughly 4%. What was sequenced was peripheral blood. The receptors derive from a woman in her fifties or sixties with acute or convalescent COVID-19.

This rearrangement joins TRBV2 to TRBJ1-2; TRBD1 agrees at 10 bases. This CDR3 comprises 14 residues. J lost 6 bases, V lost 5 bases, and 6 bases had no gene match. Germline-derived CDR1 and CDR2 are SNHLY and FYNNEI. The CDR3 here is CASSLTGGGNGYTF. CDR3 bases: TGTGCCAGCAGTCTGACAGGGGGCGGGAATGGCTACACCTTC.

This clone was seen a few times. The chain recombines TRBV27 with TRBJ1-1; no firm D call. This CDR3 region has 12 residues. V gave up 6 bases and J gave up 5 bases, with 10 bases separating them. Germline values: CDR1 MNHEY, CDR2 SMNVEV (reference sequence). CDR3 DNA: TGTGCCAGCAGGAGAAGAGGGACTGAAGCTTTCTTT. Translation: CASRRRGTEAFF.

The chain uses TRBV24-1 and TRBJ2-1; 8 bases line up with TRBD2. CDR1 is KGHDR and CDR2 is SFDVKD in the germline V gene. The CDR3 length is 17 residues. Germline trimming cut 4 bases from V and 4 bases from J; bases unmatched to any gene: 11. DNA for the CDR3: TGTGCCACCAGTGACGGCGGGGGGCCTATCTTTTACAATGAGCAGTTCTTC. Its translation: CATSDGGGPIFYNEQFF.

The chain carries TRBV28 and TRBJ1-2; 8 bases match TRBD1. The length of the CDR3 is 13 residues. Looked up from germline, CDR1 is MDHEN and CDR2 is SYDVKM. V gave up 6 bases and J gave up 8 bases; unmatched junction bases: 8. The CDR3 sequence: CASRPGQVMGYTF. The CDR3 DNA follows: TGTGCCAGCAGGCCGGGACAGGTGATGGGCTACACCTTC.

This chain connects TRBV3-1 (or the pseudogene TRBV3-2) to TRBJ2-3; maybe TRBD1 (6 bases). In germline, CDR1 is LGHDT, CDR2 YNNKEL (reference sequence). Trimming removed 1 base from V and 6 bases from J, with 11 bases in between. The CDR3 loop spans 14 amino acids. CDR3 protein: CASSQGGGSDTQYF. CDR3 nucleotides: TGTGCCAGCAGCCAAGGAGGGGGTTCGGATACGCAGTATTTT.

This chain links TRBV27 with TRBJ2-1; 8 bases match TRBD1. Germline V gene sequence: CDR1 MNHEY, CDR2 SMNVEV (reference sequence). With V trimmed by 3 bases and J by 10 bases, 14 bases remained unmatched. CDR3 length: 16 amino acids. CDR3 protein: CASSFGQGAAMSEQFF. Written as DNA, the CDR3 is TGTGCCAGCAGTTTCGGGCAGGGGGCTGCTATGAGCGAGCAGTTCTTC.

This clone has just a few counts. The chain joins TRBV5-5 to TRBJ1-3; possibly TRBD1 for D (6 bases). Germline CDR1 reads SGHKS; CDR2 reads YYEKEE (reference sequence). The CDR3 spans 14 residues. V lost 0 bases, J lost 5 bases, and 9 bases lay in between. The CDR3 loop reads CASSLDQGRNTIYF. In DNA form, the CDR3 reads TGTGCCAGCAGCTTGGACCAGGGGAGAAACACCATATATTTT.

The chain joins TRBV27 to TRBJ1-2; 9 positions agree with TRBD1. Germline-derived CDR1 and CDR2 are MNHEY and SMNVEV (reference sequence). The CDR3 is 14 residues long. The trim removed 4 bases at V and 2 bases at J, leaving 2 bases unmatched. For the CDR3, the DNA is TGTGCCAGCAGTTCCGGGACAGGGAACTATGGCTACACCTTC. This translates into CASSSGTGNYGYTF.

This sequence joins TRBV19 and TRBJ1-5, with D possibly matching TRBD1 (5 bases). The CDR3 runs 15 residues. Germline loops: CDR1 LNHDA, CDR2 SQIVND (reference sequence). Trimming shortened V by 1 base and J by 4 bases, and 11 bases separated the two germline ends. CDR3 region: CASSIVDSFNQPQHF. In DNA, the CDR3 is TGTGCCAGTAGTATAGTTGACAGTTTTAATCAGCCCCAGCATTTT.

This chain connects TRBV28 to TRBJ1-2, with TRBD1 as a possible D gene (6 bases). Germline V lookup: CDR1 MDHEN, CDR2 SYDVKM. The V end was cut by 5 bases, the J end by 9 bases, with 22 bases between. This CDR3 has 15 residues. The CDR3 nucleotides are TGTGCCAGCAGTAATCCGACAGGCTCGAGGGTTCGCTACACCTTC. It encodes CASSNPTGSRVRYTF.

The CDR3 bases are TGTGCCAGCAGCTCTGGACAGGGAAAAGATTCACCCCTCCACTTT. Translating gives CASSSGQGKDSPLHF. The chain carries TRBV7-2 and TRBJ1-6; 8 nucleotides match TRBD1. The CDR3 spans 15 residues. The germline CDR1 and CDR2 sequences are SGHTA and FQGNSA. The V segment lost 4 bases and the J segment 8 bases; nucleotides outside the gene matches: 7. Drawing the rest from reference TRBV7-2 and TRBJ1-6, the complete variable domain is GAGVSQSPSNKVTEKGKDVELRCDPISGHTALYWYRQSLGQGLEFLIYFQGNSAPDKSGLPSDRFSAERTGGSVSTLTIQRTQQEDSAVYLCASSSGQGKDSPLHFGNGTRLTVT.

This clone was observed a handful of times. V is TRBV4-3 and J is TRBJ1-2, with D possibly being TRBD1 (6 bases). Germline V gene sequence: CDR1 LGHNA, CDR2 YSLEER. V dropped 0 bases and J dropped 7 bases, with 12 bases sitting between them. This CDR3 spans 14 amino acids. The CDR3 loop reads CASSQEQGGPGYTF. The CDR3 nucleotides read TGCGCCAGCAGCCAAGAACAGGGAGGGCCTGGCTACACCTTC.

The chain combines TRBV12-3 or TRBV12-4 with TRBJ2-7; possibly TRBD2 for D (6 bases). V dropped 6 bases and J dropped 6 bases, with 15 bases sitting between them. The CDR3 length is 13 residues. Here the CDR3 reads CASSPGGRIEQYF. The CDR3 region has the DNA TGTGCCAGCAGCCCCGGGGGACGGATCGAGCAGTACTTC.

This chain links TRBV30 with TRBJ2-7, with D possibly matching TRBD1 (5 bases). Germline V gene lookup returns CDR1 GTSNPN and CDR2 SVGIG (reference sequence). V was cut by 3 bases and J by 3 bases, with 9 bases left in between. The CDR3 spans 12 residues. This chain's CDR3 is CAWRGPYYEQYF. In nucleotides, the CDR3 is TGTGCCTGGAGGGGGCCTTACTACGAGCAGTACTTC.

V is TRBV7-6 and J is TRBJ2-2, with 12 bases lining up with TRBD2. The CDR3 runs 16 residues. CDR1 and CDR2 (germline): SGHVS, FNYEAQ. The trim removed 4 bases at V and 11 bases at J, leaving 11 bases unmatched. This CDR3 reads CASSSRLAGAVKELFF. The CDR3 DNA sequence: TGTGCCAGCAGCTCACGACTAGCGGGGGCCGTGAAAGAGCTGTTTTTT. The complete variable domain, with remaining parts taken from reference TRBV7-6 and TRBJ2-2, reads GAGVSQSPRYKVTKRGQDVALRCDPISGHVSLYWYRQALGQGPEFLTYFNYEAQQDKSGLPNDRFSAERPEGSISTLTIQRTEQRDSAMYRCASSSRLAGAVKELFFGEGSRLTVL.

With respect to this clone: The junction does not match germline at one end; this may be a read error. The chain couples TRBV5-1 to TRBJ2-2, with 11 bases identical to TRBD1. Germline CDR1 is SGHRS and CDR2 is YFSETQ. This CDR3 is built from 17 residues. This chain's CDR3 is CASNLLAGTGGAGELFF. The CDR3 DNA is TGCGCCAGCAACTTGCTCGCCGGGACAGGGGGTGCCGGGGAGCTGTTTTTT. The full variable domain, rest sourced from reference TRBV5-1 and TRBJ2-2, is KAGVTQTPRYLIKTRGQQVTLSCSPISGHRSVSWYQQTPGQGLQFLFEYFSETQRNKGNFPGRFSGRQFSNSRSEMNVSTLELGDSALYLCASNLLAGTGGAGELFFGEGSRLTVL.

This clone has only one observation. The chain carries TRBV28 and TRBJ1-5; D is perhaps TRBD1 (5 bases). CDR1 MDHEN and CDR2 SYDVKM come from the germline V gene. This CDR3 region has 14 residues. Trimming shortened V by 6 bases and J by 2 bases, and 11 bases separated the two germline ends. CDR3 DNA: TGTGCCAGCAGAAGGGGAGGAGGCAATCAGCCCCAGCATTTT. Encoded protein: CASRRGGGNQPQHF.

The chain has TRBV25-1 and TRBJ1-2, with no clear D. CDR1 is MGHDK, CDR2 SYGVNS, per germline. This CDR3 spans 12 amino acids. Between the trimmed V and J ends, which lost 6 bases and 4 bases, there was a span of 9 bases. CDR3 bases: TGTGCCAGCAGCAGTAGCTTCTATGGCTACACCTTC. Translated: CASSSSFYGYTF.

The chain recombines TRBV4-1 with TRBJ2-1, with 14 bases identical to TRBD2. J gave up 6 bases and V 3 bases, and 4 bases lay outside the gene matches. CDR3 length equals 16 residues. The germline V gene has CDR1 MGHRA and CDR2 YSYEKL. The CDR3 sequence is CASSHLGTSGGNEQFF. Here the CDR3 DNA reads TGCGCCAGCAGCCATCTCGGGACTAGCGGGGGCAATGAGCAGTTCTTC.

CDR3 nucleotides: TGTGCCATCACCCGCGGGAATAATTCACCCCTCCACTTT. The encoded protein is CAITRGNNSPLHF. V is TRBV28 and J is TRBJ1-6; D unclear. Germline V lookup: CDR1 MDHEN, CDR2 SYDVKM. The V end was cut by 10 bases, the J end by 5 bases, with 12 bases between. This CDR3 spans 13 amino acids.

The chain couples TRBV5-8 to TRBJ1-5, with D perhaps TRBD1 (5 bases). The CDR3 extends over 13 amino acids. The germline V and J ends were trimmed by 3 bases and 7 bases, with 11 bases remaining between them. Germline V gene data show CDR1 as SGHTS and CDR2 as YDEGEE. The CDR3 DNA is TGTGCCAGCAGCTGGGGGGGGGAACAGCCCCAGCATTTT. This sequence encodes CASSWGGEQPQHF.

V gene TRBV6-6 combines with J gene TRBJ2-1, with D possibly matching TRBD1 (6 bases). Germline CDR1 MNHNY, CDR2 SVGAGI (reference sequence). Trimming pared 6 bases from V and 4 bases from J, leaving 13 bases between. There are 14 residues in the CDR3. CDR3 coding DNA: TGTGCCAGCAGCACCGGGACAATATACAATGAGCAGTTCTTC. The encoded protein is CASSTGTIYNEQFF.

The J gene is TRBJ1-4, the V gene TRBV19, with D hard to call. This CDR3 is built from 12 residues. V was cut by 1 base and J by 7 bases, with 4 bases left in between. Germline CDR1 and CDR2: LNHDA and SQIVND (reference sequence). CDR3 in DNA: TGTGCCAGTAGTATAGGCGCTGAAAAACTGTTTTTT. Amino acids: CASSIGAEKLFF.

The CDR3 reads CASSPDRFYGYTF. The CDR3 region has the DNA TGTGCCAGCAGTCCCGACAGGTTCTATGGCTACACCTTC. This sequence joins TRBV3-1 (or the pseudogene TRBV3-2) and TRBJ1-2; TRBD1 is a possible D gene (6 bases). The V end was cut by 6 bases, the J end by 4 bases, with 12 bases between. CDR3 length equals 13 residues. Germline CDR1 reads LGHDT; CDR2 reads YNNKEL (reference sequence).

Only a few counts were recorded for this clone. The rearrangement joins TRBV6-5 to TRBJ1-2; D may be TRBD1 (5 bases). Trimming took 4 bases from V and 8 from J, leaving 8 bases between them. Germline assignment: CDR1 MNHEY and CDR2 SVGAGI. This CDR3 spans 11 amino acids. The chain's CDR3 is CASSSRQGYTF. The CDR3 DNA reads TGTGCCAGCAGTTCCAGACAGGGCTACACCTTC.

The V and J genes are TRBV28 and TRBJ1-1; no clear D gene. The CDR3 is 12 amino acids. Per the germline V gene, CDR1 is MDHEN and CDR2 is SYDVKM. The CDR3 loop reads CASSRGNTEAFF. In DNA form, the CDR3 reads TGTGCTTCTAGCCGGGGAAACACTGAAGCTTTCTTT.

The rearrangement uses TRBV5-1 and TRBJ2-1; 8 bases line up with TRBD1. The CDR3 consists of 15 residues. The junction had 2 bases not matched to a gene; V was cut back by 2 bases and J by 1 base. Germline CDR1 SGHRS, CDR2 YFSETQ. CDR3 nucleotide sequence: TGCGCCAGCAGCTTCCAGGGGGCTTCCTACAATGAGCAGTTCTTC. This gives the protein CASSFQGASYNEQFF. The whole variable domain, filled in from reference TRBV5-1 and TRBJ2-1, reads KAGVTQTPRYLIKTRGQQVTLSCSPISGHRSVSWYQQTPGQGLQFLFEYFSETQRNKGNFPGRFSGRQFSNSRSEMNVSTLELGDSALYLCASSFQGASYNEQFFGPGTRLTVL.

The chain joins TRBV4-1 to TRBJ1-2; weak D call: TRBD1 (6 bases). V shed 4 bases and J shed 4 bases, with 19 bases lying between them. The CDR3 is 16 amino acids. The germline CDR1 and CDR2 sequences are MGHRA and YSYEKL. CDR3 amino acids: CASSLEPGQRIYGYTF. Here the CDR3 DNA reads TGCGCCAGCAGCCTCGAACCAGGACAGCGGATCTATGGCTACACCTTC.

The J gene is TRBJ1-5, the V gene TRBV5-5; D perhaps matches TRBD1 (5 bases). The CDR3 length is 14 residues. The ends were cut back, 1 base at V and 6 bases at J, with 11 bases in the middle. Germline lookup yields CDR1 SGHKS and CDR2 YYEKEE (reference sequence). The CDR3 protein is CASSLTGLIQPQHF. The DNA of the CDR3 is TGTGCCAGCAGCTTGACAGGTCTAATTCAGCCCCAGCATTTT.